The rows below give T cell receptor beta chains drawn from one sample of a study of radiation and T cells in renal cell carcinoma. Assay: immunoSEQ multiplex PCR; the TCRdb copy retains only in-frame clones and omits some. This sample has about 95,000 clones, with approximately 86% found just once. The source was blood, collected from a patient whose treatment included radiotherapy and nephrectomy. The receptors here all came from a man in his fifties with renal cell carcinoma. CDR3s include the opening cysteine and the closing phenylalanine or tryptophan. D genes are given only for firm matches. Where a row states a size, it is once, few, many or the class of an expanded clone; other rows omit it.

TGTGCCAGCAGTGGTTTGCAGGGGGAGGCCCAGTACTTC	CASSGLQGEAQYF	TRBV2	-	TRBJ2-5	-
TGTGCCAGCAGTCAAGGGAGGTCGGGGGCCTGGGAGACCCAGTACTTC	CASSQGRSGAWETQYF	TRBV28	-	TRBJ2-5	-
TGTGCCAGCAGTGAAGCGTGGGACAGGGGCAACTATGGCTACACCTTC	CASSEAWDRGNYGYTF	TRBV6-1	TRBD1	TRBJ1-2	-
TGTGCCTGGAACTCCGGGACGAACACCGGGGAGCTGTTTTTT	CAWNSGTNTGELFF	TRBV30	-	TRBJ2-2	few
TGTGCCAGCAGTGAATGGGGATACGAGCAGTACTTC	CASSEWGYEQYF	TRBV6-1	-	TRBJ2-7	-
TGTGCCAGCAGTTTCTCTGGGGCCAACGTCCTGACTTTC	CASSFSGANVLTF	TRBV6-5	-	TRBJ2-6	-
TGTGCCAGCAGCTTAGAGGGAGGGACGCCCCAGCATTTT	CASSLEGGTPQHF	TRBV7-9	-	TRBJ1-5	-
TGTGCCAGCAGCGTTGACTACGCCAAATACAATGAGCAGTTCTTC	CASSVDYAKYNEQFF	TRBV9	-	TRBJ2-1	-
TGTGCCAGCAGTTTTGCGGGAGGGAATTACAATGAGCAGTTCTTC	CASSFAGGNYNEQFF	TRBV6-5	TRBD2	TRBJ2-1	-
TGTGCCTGGAGTGTACGAGCGGGAACTGAGCAGTTCTTC	CAWSVRAGTEQFF	TRBV30	TRBD2	TRBJ2-1	-
TGTGCCAGCGCCTGGGGGAGCGCCTCTGGAAACACCATATATTTT	CASAWGSASGNTIYF	TRBV7-2	-	TRBJ1-3	-
TGTGCCAGCAGTGTTAACTCCCAGGCAGATACGCAGTATTTT	CASSVNSQADTQYF	TRBV2	-	TRBJ2-3	-
TGTGCCAGCAGCCCGCACGTCGGGGGGGACGCCGGGGAGCTGTTTTTT	CASSPHVGGDAGELFF	TRBV7-9	TRBD2	TRBJ2-2	-
TGTGCCAGTAGTAGGGACCGAGGTGTCACCGGGGAGCTGTTTTTT	CASSRDRGVTGELFF	TRBV19	-	TRBJ2-2	once
TGCGCCAGCAGCCTGACTACAATGGAAGATACGCAGTATTTT	CASSLTTMEDTQYF	TRBV5-1	-	TRBJ2-3	-
TGTGCCAGCAGCCGGAGAGGGGGATTCGGGGAGACCCAGTACTTC	CASSRRGGFGETQYF	TRBV11-2	-	TRBJ2-5	once
TGCGCCAGCAGCCCCGGGGTCGGGGCCGGGGAGCTGTTTTTT	CASSPGVGAGELFF	TRBV5-1	-	TRBJ2-2	once
TGTGCCAGCAGCCACGGTCTAGCGGGGGGGGGCAATGAGCAGTTCTTC	CASSHGLAGGGNEQFF	TRBV4-2	TRBD2	TRBJ2-1	-
TGCGCCAGCAGCAAACTTTGGACAGGGGCGTCCTACGAGCAGTACTTC	CASSKLWTGASYEQYF	TRBV5-1	TRBD1	TRBJ2-7	-
TGTGCCAGTAGTATGGAGACTATCTATGAGCAGTTCTTC	CASSMETIYEQFF	TRBV19	-	TRBJ2-1	-
TGTGCCAGCTCACCCGGTCAGGGTCCCTACGAGCAGTACTTC	CASSPGQGPYEQYF	TRBV18	-	TRBJ2-7	-
TGTGCCAGCAGCAAAGGGGGGGACAGGAGCTACGAGCAGTACTTC	CASSKGGDRSYEQYF	TRBV7-2	-	TRBJ2-7	-
TGCGCCAGCAGCTCTAAAACAGGGGGCGCTTTTGGCTACACCTTC	CASSSKTGGAFGYTF	TRBV5-1	TRBD1	TRBJ1-2	once
TGTGCCAGCAGCGTAGCAGCGGGAGTTAGGGAGACCCAGTACTTC	CASSVAAGVRETQYF	TRBV9	TRBD2	TRBJ2-5	-
TGCGCCAGCAGCTTGGTTAGCGGGGGGGTCTACGGGTCCTACGAGCAGTACTTC	CASSLVSGGVYGSYEQYF	TRBV5-1	TRBD2	TRBJ2-7	-
TGTGCCAGCAGTGTGGGTGGGGGGCTTGGGAATCAGCCCCAGCATTTT	CASSVGGGLGNQPQHF	TRBV6-1	-	TRBJ1-5	-
TGTGCCAGCAGCGTAAGAGGGGCGGCTACACCCAACTTC	CASSVRGAATPNF	TRBV9	-	TRBJ2-5	-
TGTGCCAGCAGACCCAGGGGCACTGAAGCTTTCTTT	CASRPRGTEAFF	TRBV7-8	-	TRBJ1-1	-
TGTGCCAGCAGTCGACAGGGGGGCACTGAAGCTTTCTTT	CASSRQGGTEAFF	TRBV6-4	TRBD1	TRBJ1-1	-
TGTGCCAGCAGCCCGCCAGGGGGGAGGGCTGGAAACACCATATATTTT	CASSPPGGRAGNTIYF	TRBV7-2	TRBD1	TRBJ1-3	-
TGTGCCAGCAGCAAATACCCTACAGGGGACAATGAGCAGTTCTTC	CASSKYPTGDNEQFF	TRBV9	TRBD1	TRBJ2-1	once
TGTGCCAGCAGCCCCCCGGGACTAGCGGGAGGTCGTACCGGGGAGCTGTTTTTT	CASSPPGLAGGRTGELFF	TRBV9	TRBD2	TRBJ2-2	-
TGTGCCAGCAACCCCTCTTGGGACAGGGGACGTGGCTACACCTTC	CASNPSWDRGRGYTF	TRBV5-5	TRBD1	TRBJ1-2	-
TGTGCCAGCAGTTTTTTGTACGGGGGGACTGAAGCTTTCTTT	CASSFLYGGTEAFF	TRBV6-1	-	TRBJ1-1	-
TGTGCCAGCAGCTTATGGGGCAGACAAGAGACCCAGTACTTC	CASSLWGRQETQYF	TRBV11-2	-	TRBJ2-5	once
TGTGCCAGCAGTTACGCCGGGACCGTGGGGGGCTACACCTTC	CASSYAGTVGGYTF	TRBV6-5	-	TRBJ1-2	-
TGTGCCAGCTCACCCCAATCGGACAACTACGAGCAGTACTTC	CASSPQSDNYEQYF	TRBV18	-	TRBJ2-7	-
TGTGCCAGCAGCAGACAGGGGCAAAACACTGAAGCTTTCTTT	CASSRQGQNTEAFF	TRBV7-9	TRBD1	TRBJ1-1	-
TGTGCCAGCAGCGTAGAGGCAGCGGGGGAAGAGACCCAGTACTTC	CASSVEAAGEETQYF	TRBV9	TRBD2	TRBJ2-5	-
TGTGCCAGCAGTCGATCAGGGACGACCTACGAGCAGTACTTC	CASSRSGTTYEQYF	TRBV4-2	-	TRBJ2-7	once
TGTGCCAGCAGCTTATACAGCGGGCGAAATGAGCAGTTCTTC	CASSLYSGRNEQFF	TRBV11-2	-	TRBJ2-1	-
TGTGCCAGCAGTTATCAGGGGGTATACAATGAGCAGTTCTTC	CASSYQGVYNEQFF	TRBV6-6	TRBD1	TRBJ2-1	-
TGTGCCAGCAGCTTAGACCCTAGCTCCTACAATGAGCAGTTCTTC	CASSLDPSSYNEQFF	TRBV11-2	-	TRBJ2-1	-
TGTGCCAGCAGCTCGTGGACGGGCACAGATACGCAGTATTTT	CASSSWTGTDTQYF	TRBV14	-	TRBJ2-3	-
TGTGCCAGCACCCAGACCTTCAGCGGGGATGAGCAGTTCTTC	CASTQTFSGDEQFF	TRBV2	TRBD2	TRBJ2-1	-
TGTGCCAGCAGTTTATCGGGACAGGGAAGATCCTATGGCTACACCTTC	CASSLSGQGRSYGYTF	TRBV27	TRBD1	TRBJ1-2	-
TGCAGTGCTCCTACCTTGGAAAAACTGTTTTTT	CSAPTLEKLFF	TRBV20-1	-	TRBJ1-4	-
TGCGCCAGCAGCCGTTTGGGGACTAGCGGGGACCCAGATACGCAGTATTTT	CASSRLGTSGDPDTQYF	TRBV4-1	TRBD2	TRBJ2-3	-
TGTGCCAGCAGCAGGTCTGACAGGGGCAGAAGTAATGAAAAACTGTTTTTT	CASSRSDRGRSNEKLFF	TRBV21-1	-	TRBJ1-4	-
TGTGCCAGCAGCCGAGGGGCGGACGAGCAGTACTTC	CASSRGADEQYF	TRBV7-9	-	TRBJ2-7	-
TGCAGCGTGTCGACATTACCCGGGACAGGGGACCCTGAAGCTTTCTTT	CSVSTLPGTGDPEAFF	TRBV29-1	TRBD1	TRBJ1-1	-
TGTGCCAGCAGCCAAGAGGTCCTGGGGGACACCATATATTTT	CASSQEVLGDTIYF	TRBV4-2	-	TRBJ1-3	-
TGTGCCAGCAGCTTGGTAGACAGGGTCGGCTTTTCGGCTAACTATGGCTACACCTTC	CASSLVDRVGFSANYGYTF	TRBV28	TRBD1	TRBJ1-2	-
TGTGCCAGCAGCTTACATGACAGGGGCGCGCGTGGCTACACCTTC	CASSLHDRGARGYTF	TRBV7-2	TRBD1	TRBJ1-2	-
TGTGCCAGCAGTTACCATAGGGACAGCACTGAAGCTTTCTTT	CASSYHRDSTEAFF	TRBV6-6	TRBD1	TRBJ1-1	-